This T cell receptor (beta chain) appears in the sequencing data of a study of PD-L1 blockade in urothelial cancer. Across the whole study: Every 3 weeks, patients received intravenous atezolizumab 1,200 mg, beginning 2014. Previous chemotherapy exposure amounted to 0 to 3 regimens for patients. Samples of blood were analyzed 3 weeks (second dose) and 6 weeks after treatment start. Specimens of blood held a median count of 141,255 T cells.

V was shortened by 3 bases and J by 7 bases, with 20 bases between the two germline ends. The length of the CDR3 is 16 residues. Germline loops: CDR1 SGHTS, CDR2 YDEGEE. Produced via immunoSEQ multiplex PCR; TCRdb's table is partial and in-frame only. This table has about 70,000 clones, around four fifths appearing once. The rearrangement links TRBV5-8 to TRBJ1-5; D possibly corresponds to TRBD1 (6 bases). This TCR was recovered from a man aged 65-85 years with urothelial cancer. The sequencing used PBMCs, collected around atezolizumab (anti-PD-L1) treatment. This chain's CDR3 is CASSSTVGGARQPQHF. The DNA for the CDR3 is TGTGCCAGCAGCTCGACAGTCGGGGGGGCCAGACAGCCCCAGCATTTT.